The 8 T cell receptor beta chains below were found in one sample sequenced in a study of T cells expressing NK-cell markers. TCRdb processed the 5' RACE reads again and assigns one entry to each CDR3 protein, with no DNA. The table for this sample gives a few hundred thousand distinct CDR3 sequences. Sequencing was performed on blood T cells: a sorted CD56 or NKG2C T cell subset, CD4+ or CD8+ T cells, or bulk PBMC T cells (not recorded which). The origin of the receptors is a man aged 18-70 years in good health.

The rearrangement joins TRBV20-1 to TRBJ1-1. Germline lookup yields CDR1 DFQATT and CDR2 SNEGSKA (reference sequence). This CDR3 is built from 13 residues. The CDR3: CSANPRGRTEAFF.

The chain joins TRBV3-1 to TRBJ1-1; TCRdb calls TRBD1, which cannot be checked without DNA. The CDR3 has 16 amino acids. Germline CDR1 is LGHDT and CDR2 is YNNKEL (reference sequence). CDR3 region: CASSRRTGIMDTEAFF.

This chain links TRBV18 with TRBJ2-3; TCRdb names TRBD1, which stays unverified in the absence of DNA. The germline V gene encodes CDR1 KGHSH and CDR2 LQKENI. The CDR3 spans 16 residues. The CDR3 reads CASSSRTGRRTDTQYF.

V is TRBV6-1 and J is TRBJ2-3; TCRdb picks TRBD2, but there is no DNA to check that call. The V gene's germline CDR1 is MNHNS and CDR2 SASEGT. CDR3 length: 16 residues. The CDR3 here is CASSPGTSGWIDTQYF.

This sequence joins TRBV20-1 and TRBJ1-4; TCRdb outputs TRBD1, but without DNA this stays unchecked. CDR3 length: 12 residues. Germline CDR1 reads DFQATT; CDR2 reads SNEGSKA (reference sequence). The CDR3 region is CGTGELNEKLFF.

This chain links TRBV7-9 with TRBJ2-7; there is no DNA to check the TCRdb D call of TRBD1. The CDR3 runs 14 residues. Germline-derived CDR1 and CDR2 are SEHNR and FQNEAQ (reference sequence). The CDR3 loop is CASLQGQGQYEQYF.

The CDR3 loop reads CASSLAGRSSYEQYF. The genes are TRBV12-3 or TRBV12-4 and TRBJ2-7. This CDR3 has 15 amino acids.

The chain has TRBV5-6 and TRBJ1-2; the D gene TCRdb calls, TRBD1, cannot be checked with no DNA. Germline V gene data show CDR1 as SGHDT and CDR2 as YYEEEE. This CDR3 has 14 residues. CDR3 sequence reads: CASSEGQHNYGYTF. The whole variable domain, filled in from reference TRBV5-6 and TRBJ1-2, reads DAGVTQSPTHLIKTRGQQVTLRCSPKSGHDTVSWYQQALGQGPQFIFQYYEEEERQRGNFPDRFSGHQFPNYSSELNVNALLLGDSALYLCASSEGQHNYGYTFGSGTRLTVV.